This T cell receptor beta chain was retrieved from a study of shared clonotypes between healthy human individuals. This CDR3 spans 15 amino acids. Germline CDR1 is SGHVS and CDR2 is FQNEAQ. V gave up 1 base and J gave up 6 bases, with 15 bases separating them. Produced via immunoSEQ multiplex PCR; TCRdb's table is partial and in-frame only. There are millions of clones in the sample; approximately 90% occur only once, and roughly 0.15% lies in the top ten. This clonotype was sampled from a man younger than 30 in good health. The specimen was naive CD4+ T cells sorted from blood. The subset is: CD45RA+ positively selected. The V and J genes are TRBV7-8 and TRBJ1-2; no reliable D call. The CDR3: CASSLVAGGSDGYTF. The CDR3 DNA is TGTGCCAGCAGCTTAGTGGCGGGTGGCAGTGATGGCTACACCTTC. Based on the CDR3 plus reference TRBV7-8 and TRBJ1-2, the full variable domain is GAGVSQSPRYKVAKRGQDVALRCDPISGHVSLFWYQQALGQGPEFLTYFQNEAQLDKSGLPSDRFFAERPEGSVSTLKIQRTQQEDSAVYLCASSLVAGGSDGYTFGSGTRLTVV.